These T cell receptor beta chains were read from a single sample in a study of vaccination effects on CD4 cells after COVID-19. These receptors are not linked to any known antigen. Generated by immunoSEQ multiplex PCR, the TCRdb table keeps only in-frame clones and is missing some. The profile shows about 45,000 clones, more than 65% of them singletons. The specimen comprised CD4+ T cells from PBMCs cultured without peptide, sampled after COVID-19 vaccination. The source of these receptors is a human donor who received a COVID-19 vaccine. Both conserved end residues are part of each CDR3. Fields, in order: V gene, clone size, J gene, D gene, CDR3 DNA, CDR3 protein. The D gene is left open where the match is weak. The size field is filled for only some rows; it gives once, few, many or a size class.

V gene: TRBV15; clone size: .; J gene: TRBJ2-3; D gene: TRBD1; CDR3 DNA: TGTGCCACCAGGACAGGGGCGAGCACAGATACGCAGTATTTT; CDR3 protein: CATRTGASTDTQYF
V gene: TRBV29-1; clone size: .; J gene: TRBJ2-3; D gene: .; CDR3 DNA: TGCAGCGTTGGTGCCGACCTTAGCACAGATACGCAGTATTTT; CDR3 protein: CSVGADLSTDTQYF
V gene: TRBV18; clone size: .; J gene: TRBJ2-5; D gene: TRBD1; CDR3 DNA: TGTGCCAGCTCACCACTAATTGACAGGGCTCAAGAGACCCAGTACTTC; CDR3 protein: CASSPLIDRAQETQYF
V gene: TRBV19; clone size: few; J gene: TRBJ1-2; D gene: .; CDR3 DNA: TGTGCCAGTAGCCGGGCGGGAGGCTACACCTTC; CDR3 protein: CASSRAGGYTF
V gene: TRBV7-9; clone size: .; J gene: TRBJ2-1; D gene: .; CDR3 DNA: TGTGCCAGCAGCTTAGGTCGTTGGGGCTGGACCTACAATGAGCAGTTCTTC; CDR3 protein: CASSLGRWGWTYNEQFF
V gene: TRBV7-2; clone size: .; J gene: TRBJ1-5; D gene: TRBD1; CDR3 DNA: TGTGCCAGCAGCTTAGGTACGGGTTTTGGGACAGGAATCAATCAGCCCCAGCATTTT; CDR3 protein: CASSLGTGFGTGINQPQHF
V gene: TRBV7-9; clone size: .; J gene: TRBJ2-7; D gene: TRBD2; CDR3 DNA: TGTGCCAGCAGCTTCTGGAATAGCGGGCTCTACGAGCAGTACTTC; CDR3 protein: CASSFWNSGLYEQYF
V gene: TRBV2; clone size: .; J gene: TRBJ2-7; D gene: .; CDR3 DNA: TGTGCCAGCAGTGTTGAGTTTGGTCGGGGAGAGCAGTACTTC; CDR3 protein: CASSVEFGRGEQYF
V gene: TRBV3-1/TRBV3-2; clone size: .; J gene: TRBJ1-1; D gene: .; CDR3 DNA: TGTGCCAGCAGCCACGAGGGCCGTACTGAAGCTTTCTTT; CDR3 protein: CASSHEGRTEAFF
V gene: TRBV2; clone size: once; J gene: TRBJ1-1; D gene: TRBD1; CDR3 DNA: TGTGCCAGCAGTCCAGACAGGGCGAGCACTGAAGCTTTCTTT; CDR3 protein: CASSPDRASTEAFF
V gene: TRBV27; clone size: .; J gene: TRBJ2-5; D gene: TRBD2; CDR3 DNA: TGTGCCAGCAGTTTACAAGCGGGAGTCACGGAGACCCAGTACTTC; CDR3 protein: CASSLQAGVTETQYF
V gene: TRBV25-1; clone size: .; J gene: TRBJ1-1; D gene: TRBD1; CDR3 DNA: TGTGCCAGCAGTGGCGCATCTCGACAGGGAGGGTACACTGAAGCTTTCTTT; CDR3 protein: CASSGASRQGGYTEAFF
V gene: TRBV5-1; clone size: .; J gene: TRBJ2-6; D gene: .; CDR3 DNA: TGCGCCAGCAGCACTGGGGCCAACGTCCTGACTTTC; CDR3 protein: CASSTGANVLTF
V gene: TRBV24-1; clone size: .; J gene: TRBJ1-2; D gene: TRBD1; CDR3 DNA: TGTGCCACCAGTCCGGGACAGGGGGTCGTTGTATATGGCTACACCTTC; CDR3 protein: CATSPGQGVVVYGYTF
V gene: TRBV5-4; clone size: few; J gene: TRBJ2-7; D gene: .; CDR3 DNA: TGTGCCAGCAGCTCCATGACTAGTCATTGGGAGCAGTACTTC; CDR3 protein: CASSSMTSHWEQYF
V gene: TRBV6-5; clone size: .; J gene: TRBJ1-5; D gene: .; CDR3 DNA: TGTGCCAGCAGTAACTCAAATGGGGTCACGCATTTT; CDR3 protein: CASSNSNGVTHF
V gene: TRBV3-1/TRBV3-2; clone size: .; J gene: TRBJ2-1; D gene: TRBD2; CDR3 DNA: TGTGCCAGCAGCCAGGGACTAGCGGGAGTGGAGCAGTTCTTC; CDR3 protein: CASSQGLAGVEQFF
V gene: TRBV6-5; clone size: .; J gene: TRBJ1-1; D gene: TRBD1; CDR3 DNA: TGTGCCAGCAGTTACCTTCCCGGACAGGGGAACACTGAAGCTTTCTTT; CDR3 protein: CASSYLPGQGNTEAFF
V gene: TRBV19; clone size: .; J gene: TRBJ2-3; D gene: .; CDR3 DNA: TGTGCCAGTATGAGGGACACCACAGATACGCAGTATTTT; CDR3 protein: CASMRDTTDTQYF
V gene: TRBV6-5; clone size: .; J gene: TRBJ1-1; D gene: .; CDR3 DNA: TGTGCCAGCAGACTAGCGACGGCAGGGAACACTGAAGCTTTCTTT; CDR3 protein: CASRLATAGNTEAFF
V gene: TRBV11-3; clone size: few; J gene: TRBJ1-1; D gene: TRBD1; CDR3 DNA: TGTGCCAGCAGCCCGGGGACAGCGAACACTGAAGCTTTCTTT; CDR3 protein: CASSPGTANTEAFF
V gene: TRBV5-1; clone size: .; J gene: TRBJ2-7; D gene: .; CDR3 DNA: TGCGCCAGCAGCCCGGACGCGATTTCCTACGAGCAGTACTTC; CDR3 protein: CASSPDAISYEQYF
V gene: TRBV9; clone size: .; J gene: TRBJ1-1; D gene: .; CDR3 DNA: TGTGCCAGCAGCGTAGCCCCGGGGGGGGTGAACACTGAAGCTTTCTTT; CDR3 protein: CASSVAPGGVNTEAFF
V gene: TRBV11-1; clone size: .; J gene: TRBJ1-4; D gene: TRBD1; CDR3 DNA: TGTGCCAGCAGCTTAGCCACCGGGACAGTCGGAGGAAAACTGTTTTTT; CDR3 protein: CASSLATGTVGGKLFF
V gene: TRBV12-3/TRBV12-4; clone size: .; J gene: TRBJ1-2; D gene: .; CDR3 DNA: TGTGCCAGCAGTTCGGGACTGAACTATGGCTACACCTTC; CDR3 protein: CASSSGLNYGYTF
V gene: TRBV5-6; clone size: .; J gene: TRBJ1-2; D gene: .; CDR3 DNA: TGTGCCAGCAGCGCACCGGGACTGAATAACTATGGCTACACCTTC; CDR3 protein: CASSAPGLNNYGYTF
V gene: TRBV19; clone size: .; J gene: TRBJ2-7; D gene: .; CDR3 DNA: TGTGCCAGCCGAGGGGGGGGACCCAAATACGAGCAGTACTTC; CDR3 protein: CASRGGGPKYEQYF
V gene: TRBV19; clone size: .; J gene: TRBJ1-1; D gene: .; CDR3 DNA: TGTGCCAGTAGTATAGCGTTGAACACTGAAGCTTTCTTT; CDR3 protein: CASSIALNTEAFF
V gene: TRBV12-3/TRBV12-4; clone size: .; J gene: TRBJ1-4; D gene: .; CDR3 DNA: TGTGCCAGCAGTTTAAACAGCTACGAAAAACTGTTTTTT; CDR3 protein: CASSLNSYEKLFF
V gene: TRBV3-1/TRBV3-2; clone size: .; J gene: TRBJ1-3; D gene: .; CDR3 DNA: TGTGCCAGCAGCCTAACTGAGTCTGGAAACACCATATATTTT; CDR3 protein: CASSLTESGNTIYF
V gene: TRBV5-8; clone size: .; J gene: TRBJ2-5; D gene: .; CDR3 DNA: TGTGCCAGCAGCTCCAGGGTTGGGGGGCAGGCCCAGTACTTC; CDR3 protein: CASSSRVGGQAQYF
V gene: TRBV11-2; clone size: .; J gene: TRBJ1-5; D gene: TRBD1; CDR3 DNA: TGTGCCAGCATCTGCTGGACAGGGGGACATAGCAATCAGCCCCAGCATTTT; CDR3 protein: CASICWTGGHSNQPQHF
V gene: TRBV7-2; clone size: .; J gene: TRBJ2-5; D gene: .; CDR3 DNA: TGTGCCAGCAGCTTACAGACCCAGTACTTC; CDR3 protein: CASSLQTQYF
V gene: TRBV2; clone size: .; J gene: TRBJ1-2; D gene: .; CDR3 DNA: TGTGCCAGCAGCGGACAGCTGTTGGATGGCTACACCTTC; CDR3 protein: CASSGQLLDGYTF
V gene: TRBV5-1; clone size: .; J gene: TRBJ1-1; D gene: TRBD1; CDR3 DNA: TGCGCCAGCGCGACAGGGGGCAGGACTGAAGCTTTCTTT; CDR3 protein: CASATGGRTEAFF
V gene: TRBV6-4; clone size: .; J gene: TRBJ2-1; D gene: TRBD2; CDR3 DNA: TGTGCCAGCAGTGAGCGGGAGCACAATGAGCAGTTCTTC; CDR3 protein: CASSEREHNEQFF
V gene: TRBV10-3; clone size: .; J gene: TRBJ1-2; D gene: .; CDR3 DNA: TGTGCCATCAGCCTTAAGAAGGGCGGCTACACCTTC; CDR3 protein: CAISLKKGGYTF
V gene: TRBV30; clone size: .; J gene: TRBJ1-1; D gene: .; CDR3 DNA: TGTGCCTGGAGCGGGTACAGAGAAGCTTTCTTT; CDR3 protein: CAWSGYREAFF
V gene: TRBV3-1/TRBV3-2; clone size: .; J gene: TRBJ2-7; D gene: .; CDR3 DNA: TGTGCCAGCAGCCAAGATTTCGAGAACCTCCACGAGCAGTACTTC; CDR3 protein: CASSQDFENLHEQYF
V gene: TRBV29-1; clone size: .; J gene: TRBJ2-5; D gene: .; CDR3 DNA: TGCAGCGTTGAGAAGGGAGGAGAAGAGACCCAGTACTTC; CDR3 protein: CSVEKGGEETQYF
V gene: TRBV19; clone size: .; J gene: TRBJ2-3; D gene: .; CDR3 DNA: TGTGCCAGTACCCGGACCGGTTTAGAGACAGATACGCAGTATTTT; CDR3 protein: CASTRTGLETDTQYF
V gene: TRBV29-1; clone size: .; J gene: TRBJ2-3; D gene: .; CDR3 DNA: TGCAGCGTTGATAGTTTGTACACAGATACGCAGTATTTT; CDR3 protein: CSVDSLYTDTQYF
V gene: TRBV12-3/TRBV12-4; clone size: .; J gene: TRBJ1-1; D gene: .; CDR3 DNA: TGTGCCAGCAGTTTTTGGGGCGCTGAAGCTTTCTTT; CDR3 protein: CASSFWGAEAFF
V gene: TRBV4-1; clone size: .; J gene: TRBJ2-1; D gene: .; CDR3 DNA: TGCGCCAGCAGCCAAGTTATCTCGGAGGAGCAGTTCTTC; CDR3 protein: CASSQVISEEQFF
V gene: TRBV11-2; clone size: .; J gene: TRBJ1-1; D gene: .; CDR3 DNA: TGTGCCAGCAGCTTAGGGCCACAGGGAGAAGCTTTCTTT; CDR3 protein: CASSLGPQGEAFF
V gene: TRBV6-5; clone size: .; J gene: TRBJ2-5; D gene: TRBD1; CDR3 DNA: TGTGCCAGCAGTTCTTTCTGGGACAGGGGGCAAGAGACCCAGTACTTC; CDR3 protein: CASSSFWDRGQETQYF
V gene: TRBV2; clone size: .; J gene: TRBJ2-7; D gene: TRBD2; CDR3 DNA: TGTGCCAGCAGTGATACGGGCACTAGCGGTCTGACCTACGAGCAGTACTTC; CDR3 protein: CASSDTGTSGLTYEQYF
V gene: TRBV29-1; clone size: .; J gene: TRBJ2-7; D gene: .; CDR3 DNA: TGCAGCGTCGCCAGGGACTTCTACGAGCAGTACTTC; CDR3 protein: CSVARDFYEQYF
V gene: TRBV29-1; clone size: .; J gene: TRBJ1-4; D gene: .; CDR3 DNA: TGCAGCGTTTGGACAGCCTCTAATGAAAAACTGTTTTTT; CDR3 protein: CSVWTASNEKLFF
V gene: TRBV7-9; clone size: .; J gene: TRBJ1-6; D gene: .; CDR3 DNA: TGTGCCAGCAGCTTTGAGGGAGGGTCCTATAATTCACCCCTCCACTTT; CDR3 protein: CASSFEGGSYNSPLHF
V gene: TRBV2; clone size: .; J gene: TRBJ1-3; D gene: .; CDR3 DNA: TGTGCCAGCAGTCCCGGAGACCCTCTTACATTATATTTT; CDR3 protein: CASSPGDPLTLYF
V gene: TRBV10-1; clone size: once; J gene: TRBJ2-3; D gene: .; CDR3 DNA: TGCGCCACCGAAAGTCGGATCGCATCGGGTACGCAGTATTTT; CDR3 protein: CATESRIASGTQYF
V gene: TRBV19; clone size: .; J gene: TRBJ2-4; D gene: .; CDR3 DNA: TGTGCCAGTAGACTTACAGGGAACGAAGACATTCAGTACTTC; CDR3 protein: CASRLTGNEDIQYF
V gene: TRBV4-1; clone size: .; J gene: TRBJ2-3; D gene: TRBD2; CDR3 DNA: TGCGCCAGCAGCCAAGTGGCTAGCGGGGGCCCAAGCCCAGATACGCAGTATTTT; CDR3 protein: CASSQVASGGPSPDTQYF
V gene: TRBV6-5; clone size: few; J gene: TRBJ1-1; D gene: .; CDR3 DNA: TGTGCCAGCATAGGGGACACTGAAGCTTTCTTT; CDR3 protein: CASIGDTEAFF
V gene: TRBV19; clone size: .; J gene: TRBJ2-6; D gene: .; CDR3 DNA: TGTGCCAGTAGTAGAGGGGGCTCTGGGGCCAACGTCCTGACTTTC; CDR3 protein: CASSRGGSGANVLTF
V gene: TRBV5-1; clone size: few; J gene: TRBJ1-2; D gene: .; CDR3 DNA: TGCGCCAGCAGCTTGGAGGGCGATGTGAGTGGCTACACCTTC; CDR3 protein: CASSLEGDVSGYTF
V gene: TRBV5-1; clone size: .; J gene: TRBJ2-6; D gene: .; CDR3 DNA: TGCGCCAGCAGCACTAACGTAGCGGGGGCCAACGTCCTGACTTTC; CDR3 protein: CASSTNVAGANVLTF
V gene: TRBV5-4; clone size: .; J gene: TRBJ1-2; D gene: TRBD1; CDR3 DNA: TGTGCCAGCAGCCCTAGGGACAGGGGGACGGATGGCTACACCTTC; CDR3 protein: CASSPRDRGTDGYTF